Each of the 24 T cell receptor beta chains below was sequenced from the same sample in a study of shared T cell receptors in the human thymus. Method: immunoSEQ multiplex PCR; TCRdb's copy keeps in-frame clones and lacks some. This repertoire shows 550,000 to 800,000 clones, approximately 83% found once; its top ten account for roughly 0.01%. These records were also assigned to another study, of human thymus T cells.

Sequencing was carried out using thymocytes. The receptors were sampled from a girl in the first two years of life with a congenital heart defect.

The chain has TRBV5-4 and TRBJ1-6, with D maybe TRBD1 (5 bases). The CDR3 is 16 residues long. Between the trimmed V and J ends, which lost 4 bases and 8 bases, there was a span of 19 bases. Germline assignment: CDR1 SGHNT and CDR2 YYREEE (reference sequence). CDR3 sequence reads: CASSGRGGVYDSPLHF. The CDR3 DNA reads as TGTGCCAGCAGCGGGAGAGGAGGGGTGTATGATTCACCCCTCCACTTT.

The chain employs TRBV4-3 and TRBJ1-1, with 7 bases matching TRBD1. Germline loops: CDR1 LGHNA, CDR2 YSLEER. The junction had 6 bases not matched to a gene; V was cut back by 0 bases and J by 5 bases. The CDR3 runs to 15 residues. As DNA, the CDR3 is TGCGCCAGCAGCCAAGAGTCACAGGGGAGAACTGAAGCTTTCTTT. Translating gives CASSQESQGRTEAFF.

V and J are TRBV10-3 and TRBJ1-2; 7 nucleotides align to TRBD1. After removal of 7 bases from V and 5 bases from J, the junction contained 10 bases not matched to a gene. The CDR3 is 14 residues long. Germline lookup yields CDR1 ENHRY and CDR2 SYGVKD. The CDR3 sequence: CAITGAGGTYGYTF. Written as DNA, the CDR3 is TGTGCCATCACAGGGGCAGGGGGAACGTATGGCTACACCTTC.

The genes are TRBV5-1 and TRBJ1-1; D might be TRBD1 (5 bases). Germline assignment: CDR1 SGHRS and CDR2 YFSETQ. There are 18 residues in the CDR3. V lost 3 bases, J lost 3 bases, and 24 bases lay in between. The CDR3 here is CASSSEVGYRLGDTEAFF. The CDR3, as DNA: TGCGCCAGCAGCTCCGAAGTGGGATACAGGTTAGGGGACACTGAAGCTTTCTTT.

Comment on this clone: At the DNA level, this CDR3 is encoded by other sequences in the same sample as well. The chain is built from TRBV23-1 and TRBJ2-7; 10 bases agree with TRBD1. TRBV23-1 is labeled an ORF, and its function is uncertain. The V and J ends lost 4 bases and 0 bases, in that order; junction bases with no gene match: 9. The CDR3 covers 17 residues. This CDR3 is CASSPPPDRGYSYEQYF. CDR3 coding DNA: TGCGCCAGCAGTCCGCCTCCGGACAGGGGGTACTCCTACGAGCAGTACTTC.

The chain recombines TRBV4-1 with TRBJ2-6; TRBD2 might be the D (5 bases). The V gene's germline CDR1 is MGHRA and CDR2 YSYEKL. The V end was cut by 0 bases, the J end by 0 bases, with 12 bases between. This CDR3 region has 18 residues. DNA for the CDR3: TGCGCCAGCAGCCAAGAGAGAGACACTAGCTCTGGGGCCAACGTCCTGACTTTC. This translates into CASSQERDTSSGANVLTF.

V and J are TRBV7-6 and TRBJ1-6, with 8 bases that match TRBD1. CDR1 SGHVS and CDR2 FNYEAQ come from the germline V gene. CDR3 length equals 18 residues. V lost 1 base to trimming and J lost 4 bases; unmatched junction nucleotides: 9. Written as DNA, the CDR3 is TGTGCCAGCAGCTTAGTTCGAGGACAGGGTGGTTATAATTCACCCCTCCACTTT. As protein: CASSLVRGQGGYNSPLHF. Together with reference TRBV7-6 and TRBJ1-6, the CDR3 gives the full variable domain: GAGVSQSPRYKVTKRGQDVALRCDPISGHVSLYWYRQALGQGPEFLTYFNYEAQQDKSGLPNDRFSAERPEGSISTLTIQRTEQRDSAMYRCASSLVRGQGGYNSPLHFGNGTRLTVT.

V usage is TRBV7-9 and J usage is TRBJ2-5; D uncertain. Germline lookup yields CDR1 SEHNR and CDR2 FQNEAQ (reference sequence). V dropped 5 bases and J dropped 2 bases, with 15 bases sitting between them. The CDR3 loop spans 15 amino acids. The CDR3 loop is CASSVCLAPQETQYF. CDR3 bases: TGTGCCAGCAGCGTCTGTTTGGCCCCTCAAGAGACCCAGTACTTC.

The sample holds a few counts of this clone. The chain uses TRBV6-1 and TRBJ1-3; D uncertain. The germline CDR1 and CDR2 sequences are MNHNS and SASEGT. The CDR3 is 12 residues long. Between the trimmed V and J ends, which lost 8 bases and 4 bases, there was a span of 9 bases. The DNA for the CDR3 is TGTGCCAGCCCAAATTCCGGAAACACCATATATTTT. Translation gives CASPNSGNTIYF.

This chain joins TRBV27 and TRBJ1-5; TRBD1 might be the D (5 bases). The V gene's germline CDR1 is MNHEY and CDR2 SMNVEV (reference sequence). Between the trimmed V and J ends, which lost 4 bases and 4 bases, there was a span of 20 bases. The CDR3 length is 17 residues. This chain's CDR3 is CASSSHLRAGGNQPQHF. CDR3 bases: TGTGCCAGCAGTTCCCATTTAAGGGCGGGGGGAAATCAGCCCCAGCATTTT.

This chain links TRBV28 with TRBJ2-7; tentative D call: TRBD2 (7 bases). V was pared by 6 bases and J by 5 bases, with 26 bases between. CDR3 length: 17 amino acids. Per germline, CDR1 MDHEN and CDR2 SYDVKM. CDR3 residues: CASSTIILGGAYDEQYF. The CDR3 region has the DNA TGTGCCAGCAGCACTATAATTCTAGGGGGGGCTTATGACGAGCAGTACTTC.

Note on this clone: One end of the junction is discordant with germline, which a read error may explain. CDR3 DNA sequence: TGCAGCCAGGGGACAGGACACTTC. Translating gives CSQGTGHF. The V and J genes are TRBV29-1 and TRBJ1-2; 8 bases are shared with TRBD1. CDR3 length: 8 residues. CDR1 and CDR2 from the germline V gene are SQVTM and ANQGSEA.

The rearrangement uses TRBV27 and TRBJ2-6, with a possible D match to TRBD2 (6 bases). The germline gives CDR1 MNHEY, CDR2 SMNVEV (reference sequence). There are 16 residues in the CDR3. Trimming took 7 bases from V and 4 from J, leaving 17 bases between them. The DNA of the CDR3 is TGTGCCAGCACCACTGGGGGGTTTGGCGGGGCCAACGTCCTGACTTTC. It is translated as CASTTGGFGGANVLTF.

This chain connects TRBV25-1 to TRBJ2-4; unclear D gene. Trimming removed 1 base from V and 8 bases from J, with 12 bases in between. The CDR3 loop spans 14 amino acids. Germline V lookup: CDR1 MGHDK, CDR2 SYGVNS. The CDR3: CASSESPNGHIQYF. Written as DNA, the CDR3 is TGTGCCAGCAGTGAATCCCCGAACGGTCACATTCAGTACTTC. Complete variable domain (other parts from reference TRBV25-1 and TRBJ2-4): EADIYQTPRYLVIGTGKKITLECSQTMGHDKMYWYQQDPGMELHLIHYSYGVNSTEKGDLSSESTVSRIRTEHFPLTLESARPSHTSQYLCASSESPNGHIQYFGAGTRLSVL.

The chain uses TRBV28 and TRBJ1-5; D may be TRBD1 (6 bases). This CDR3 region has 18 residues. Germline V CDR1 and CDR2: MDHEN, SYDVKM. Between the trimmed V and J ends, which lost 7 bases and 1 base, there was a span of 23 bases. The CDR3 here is CASNYTIGDNPSNQPQHF. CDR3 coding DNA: TGTGCCAGCAATTATACAATTGGGGACAACCCCAGCAATCAGCCCCAGCATTTT.

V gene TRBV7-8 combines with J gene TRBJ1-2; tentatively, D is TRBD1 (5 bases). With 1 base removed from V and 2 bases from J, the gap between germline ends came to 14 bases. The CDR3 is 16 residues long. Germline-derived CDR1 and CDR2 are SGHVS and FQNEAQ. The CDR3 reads CASSLGWSGGNYGYTF. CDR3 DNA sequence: TGTGCCAGCAGCTTAGGGTGGTCGGGGGGAAACTATGGCTACACCTTC.

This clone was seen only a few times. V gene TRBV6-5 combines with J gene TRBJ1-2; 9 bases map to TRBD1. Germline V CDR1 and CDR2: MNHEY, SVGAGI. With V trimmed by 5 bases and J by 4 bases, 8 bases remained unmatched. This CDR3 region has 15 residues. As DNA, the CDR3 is TGTGCCAGCAGTAGGGACAGGGCCCCTTCCTATGGCTACACCTTC. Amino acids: CASSRDRAPSYGYTF.

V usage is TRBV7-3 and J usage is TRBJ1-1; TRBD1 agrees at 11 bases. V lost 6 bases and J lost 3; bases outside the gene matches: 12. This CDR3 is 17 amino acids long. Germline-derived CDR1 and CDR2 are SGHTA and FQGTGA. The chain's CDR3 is CASRGQGAERVDTEAFF. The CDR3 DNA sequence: TGTGCCAGCAGAGGACAGGGGGCAGAAAGGGTGGACACTGAAGCTTTCTTT.

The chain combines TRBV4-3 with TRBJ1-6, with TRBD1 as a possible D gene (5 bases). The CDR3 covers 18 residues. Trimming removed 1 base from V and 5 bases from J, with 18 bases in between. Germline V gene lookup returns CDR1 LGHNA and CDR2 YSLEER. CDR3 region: CASSQVDSGLQHNSPLHF. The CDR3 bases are TGCGCCAGCAGCCAAGTCGACAGCGGACTACAACATAATTCACCCCTCCACTTT.

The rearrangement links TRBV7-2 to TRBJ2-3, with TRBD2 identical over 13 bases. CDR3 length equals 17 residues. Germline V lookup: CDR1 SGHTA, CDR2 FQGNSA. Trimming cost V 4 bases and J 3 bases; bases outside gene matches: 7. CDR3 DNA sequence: TGTGCCAGCAGCTCCTCACTAGCGGGGGGGCTGACAGATACGCAGTATTTT. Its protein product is CASSSSLAGGLTDTQYF.

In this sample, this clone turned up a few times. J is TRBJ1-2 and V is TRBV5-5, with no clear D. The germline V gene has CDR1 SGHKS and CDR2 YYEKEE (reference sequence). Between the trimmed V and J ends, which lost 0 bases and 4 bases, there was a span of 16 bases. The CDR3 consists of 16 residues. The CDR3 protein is CASSLAREKRTYGYTF. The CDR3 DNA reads TGTGCCAGCAGCTTGGCCCGGGAAAAGAGGACCTATGGCTACACCTTC.

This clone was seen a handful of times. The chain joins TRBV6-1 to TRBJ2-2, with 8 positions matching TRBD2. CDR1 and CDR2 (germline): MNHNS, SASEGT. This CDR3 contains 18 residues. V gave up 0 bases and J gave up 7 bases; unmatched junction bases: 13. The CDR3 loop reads CASSEAGRGGKFIGELFF. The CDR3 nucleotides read TGTGCCAGCAGTGAAGCGGGTCGGGGGGGCAAGTTTATCGGGGAGCTGTTTTTT.

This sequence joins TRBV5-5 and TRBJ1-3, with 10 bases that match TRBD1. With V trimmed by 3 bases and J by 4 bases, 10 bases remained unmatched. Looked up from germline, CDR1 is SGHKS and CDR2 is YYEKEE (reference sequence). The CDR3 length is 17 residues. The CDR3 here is CASSSHPGTGAGNTIYF. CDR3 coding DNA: TGTGCCAGCAGCTCCCACCCCGGGACAGGGGCGGGAAACACCATATATTTT.

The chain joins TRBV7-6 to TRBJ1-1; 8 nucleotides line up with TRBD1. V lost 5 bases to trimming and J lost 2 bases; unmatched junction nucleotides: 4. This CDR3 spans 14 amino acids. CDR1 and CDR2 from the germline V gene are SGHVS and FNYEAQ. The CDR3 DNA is TGTGCCAGCAGCGCGACAGGGGCCAACACTGAAGCTTTCTTT. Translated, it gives CASSATGANTEAFF.